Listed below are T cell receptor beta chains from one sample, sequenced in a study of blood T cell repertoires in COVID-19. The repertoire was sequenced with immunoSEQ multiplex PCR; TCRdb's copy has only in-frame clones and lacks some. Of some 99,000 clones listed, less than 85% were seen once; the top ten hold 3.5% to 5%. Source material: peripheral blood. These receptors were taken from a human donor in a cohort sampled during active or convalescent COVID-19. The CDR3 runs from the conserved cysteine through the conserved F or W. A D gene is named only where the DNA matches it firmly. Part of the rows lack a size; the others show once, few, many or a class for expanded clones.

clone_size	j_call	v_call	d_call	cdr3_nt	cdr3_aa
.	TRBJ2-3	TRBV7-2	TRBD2	TGTGCCAGCAGCCCCCGGACACGGGAGGGGGATACGCAGTATTTT	CASSPRTREGDTQYF
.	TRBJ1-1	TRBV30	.	TGTGCCTGGAGGTACACATCTGGTGAAGCTTTCTTT	CAWRYTSGEAFF
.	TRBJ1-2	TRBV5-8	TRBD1	TGTGCCAGCAGCGCCATCATATCCGGGACAGCCTGGAAGGGCTACACCTTC	CASSAIISGTAWKGYTF
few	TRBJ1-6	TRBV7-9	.	TGTGCCACCTCGACAGGTCCCTATAATTCACCCCTCCACTTT	CATSTGPYNSPLHF
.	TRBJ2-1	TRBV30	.	TGTGCCTGGAGCTACAACCGGGACACGGGACGGTTCTTC	CAWSYNRDTGRFF
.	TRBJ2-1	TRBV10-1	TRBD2	TGCGCCAGCAGTGTATCGGTAGCGGGGGGCTACAATGAGCAGTTCTTC	CASSVSVAGGYNEQFF
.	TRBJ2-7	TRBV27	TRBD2	TGTGCCAGCAGTTTTATGCGGGGGGTAGGCTACGAGCAGTACTTC	CASSFMRGVGYEQYF
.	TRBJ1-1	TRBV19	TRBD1	TGTGCCAGCACCTGGGACAGCCTTAGTAGCACTGAAGCTTTCTTT	CASTWDSLSSTEAFF
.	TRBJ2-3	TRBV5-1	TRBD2	TGCGCCAGCAGCGTGGGACTAGCGGCCACAGATACGCAGTATTTT	CASSVGLAATDTQYF
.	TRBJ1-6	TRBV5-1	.	TGCGCCAGCAGCTTGGTAGCGGAAGATAATTCACCCCTCCACTTT	CASSLVAEDNSPLHF
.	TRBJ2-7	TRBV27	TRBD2	TGTGCCAGCAGGGGACTAGCGGAGGGCTACGAGCAGTACTTC	CASRGLAEGYEQYF
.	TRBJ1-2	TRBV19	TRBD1	TGTGCCAGTAGTAGCAGACAGGGCTTAACTATGGACTACACCTTC	CASSSRQGLTMDYTF
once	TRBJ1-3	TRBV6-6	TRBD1	TGTGCCAGCAGAGAACAGGGGGCTCAAAACACCATATATTTT	CASREQGAQNTIYF
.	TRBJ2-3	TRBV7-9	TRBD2	TGTGCCAGCAGCTTAGACCGGGGGGATGGCACAGATACGCAGTATTTT	CASSLDRGDGTDTQYF
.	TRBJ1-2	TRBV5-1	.	TGCGCCAGCAGCTTGGCGGGCGGGTCGGAAGGCTACACCTTC	CASSLAGGSEGYTF
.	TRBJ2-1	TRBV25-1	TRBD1	TGTGCCAGCAGTGAATGGACAGGGTTGGGTGAGCAGTTCTTC	CASSEWTGLGEQFF
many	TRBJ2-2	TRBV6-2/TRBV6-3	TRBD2	TGTGCCAGCAGTAAAATACTAGCGGGAGCGGTCGGGGAGCTGTTTTTT	CASSKILAGAVGELFF
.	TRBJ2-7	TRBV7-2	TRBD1	TGTGCCAGCAGCAGAAGGCTGACAGGGGGCTACGAGCAGTACTTC	CASSRRLTGGYEQYF
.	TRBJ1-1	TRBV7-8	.	TGTGCCAGCAGCTTTTACAGGAACACTGAAGCTTTCTTT	CASSFYRNTEAFF
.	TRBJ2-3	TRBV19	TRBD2	TGTGCCAGTAGTGGCCCCACGACTAGCGGGAGTCTTAATACGCAGTATTTT	CASSGPTTSGSLNTQYF
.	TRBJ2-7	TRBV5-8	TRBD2	TGTGCCAGCAGCTGGGCGGGGGTACGGAAGACCTACGAGCAGTACTTC	CASSWAGVRKTYEQYF